Here is one TCR beta chain with its context. This clone's antigen is unknown. Qualities for individual bases were not recorded, and no much larger clone is one base off. Spanning cysteine to phenylalanine, the CDR3 consists of 15 amino acids. This entry keeps only the CDR3 DNA: 45 bases, framed from base 1. The junction shows trimming of 5 bases on V and 5 bases on J, plus 16 bases between the germline ends. Looking up the germline V gene (reference sequence) yields CDR1 MNHEY and CDR2 SMNVEV. This entry belongs to a study of blood T cells in healthy people across ages (dated by TCRdb to the mid-2010s). At the level of the whole study: In model experiments, template switching captured roughly one uniquely barcoded TCR beta cDNA molecule for every two T cells. Using the same blood draw, the study looked at two additional independent replicas of 1 million unique cDNA reads for two donors, one aged 18 to 30 and the other aged 80 or older. To track age-related changes in TCR beta repertoire diversity, the study relied on deep sequencing normalized with unique cDNA molecular identifiers. To avoid experimental bias, donors of different ages were spread randomly across the sequencing lanes. The donors were split into four age groups: young (average about 16 years), middle-aged (around 37), aged (roughly 65) and long-lived (82).

The research as a whole found: Bulk unsorted PBMC profiling prevented conclusive comparison of naive and antigen-experienced compartments. Because donor CMV infection status was unknown, age-related changes in expanded clonotypes were potentially confounded. Observed TCR beta diversity correlated strongly with the percentage of naive T cells measured by flow cytometry. Total diversity estimates from one million sequenced T cells were considered lower bounds and underestimates. The long-lived group showed more naive CD4+ T cells, fewer expanded clones and increased TCR diversity than the aged group, suggesting age selection. As age increased, observed TCR beta diversity per million T cells dropped in a roughly linear way, and a significant reduction was already evident by age around 41.

Donors were 40 or so systemically healthy Caucasian individuals from Russia aged 6 to 90 years. Each donor gave 9 to 10 milliliters of peripheral blood, collected into EDTA-treated Vacutainer tubes. PBMCs were isolated by Ficoll-Paque density-gradient centrifugation, with at least 6 million obtained per sample. Trizol reagent was used to extract total RNA from the PBMCs, yielding at least 6 micrograms per sample. For every donor, an aliquot of PBMCs went through flow cytometry to measure the percentages of naive CD45RAhigh/CD27high T cells. Library preparation used 5' RACE. The listed sequencing device is Illumina HiSeq 2500. A second PCR of about 6 to 12 cycles was run with a J-beta primer mix and a sample-barcoded 5' primer. Each TCR beta cDNA molecule received a unique molecular identifier from a template-switch 5' adaptor carrying 12 random nucleotides. Each sample yielded at least 2.5 million CDR3-containing paired-end reads. First-strand cDNA was synthesized from all RNA with the Mint cDNA synthesis kit, primed by a TRBC-specific oligonucleotide. After uracil-DNA glycosylase treatment, a first 18-cycle PCR used universal primers M1SS and BC2_uni_R on all cDNA. Regarding the original processing steps: Each sample was normalized by randomly selecting 1 million high-quality reads, each carrying a distinct molecular identifier. Instead of being binned into consensus sequences, reads with shared molecular identifiers were discarded. CDR3 identification, clonotype clustering and error correction used MiTCR with a Q25 quality threshold and the strictest error-elimination algorithm. A nonparametric unseen species model with Euler transformation was used to estimate lower-bound total TCR beta diversity. TCRdb handled the public reads itself, with Q25 trimming in fastp and clone calling in MiXCR, and kept productive beta chains. Merged by CDR3 protein, the rows form single entries marked with the most common genes and DNA. It is TCRdb's table, rather than the study itself, that gives the V and J calls and clone size. This sample lists about 780,000 distinct CDR3 sequences; under 80% were detected once. The ten top clones hold around a quarter of the sample.

This TCR was recovered from a man aged 25 to 45 in good health. This chain joins TRBV27 to TRBJ2-1; the D gene could be either TRBD1 or TRBD2, each agreeing at 5 bases. Sequencing was carried out using blood. The nucleotides read TGTGCCAGCAGTCGAGGGGCGATTCAAAACAATGAGCAGTTCTTC. This encodes CASSRGAIQNNEQFF.